Below, 20 T cell receptor beta chains from the same sample are listed, as sequenced in a study of blood T cells in healthy people across ages. A J-beta primer mix and a sample-barcoded 5' primer were used in a second PCR of about 6 to 12 cycles. TCRdb used MiXCR to reprocess the 5' RACE reads, holding one entry per CDR3 protein. In the table there are more than 700,000 distinct CDR3 sequences, about 53% of which are singletons. The sequenced sample consisted of blood. These receptors originate from an elderly man in good health.

The chain uses TRBV14 and TRBJ2-1, with D possibly matching TRBD1 (6 bases). CDR1 is SGHDN and CDR2 is FVKESK in the germline V gene. V was pared by 2 bases and J by 4 bases, with 12 bases between. CDR3 length: 15 residues. The CDR3 is CASSQRGTWYNEQFF. DNA of the CDR3: TGTGCCAGCAGCCAAAGGGGGACATGGTACAATGAGCAGTTCTTC.

The rearrangement joins TRBV20-1 to TRBJ2-1; a possible D gene is TRBD2 (6 bases). The J call may not be correct, given that the DNA end is closer to TRBJ2-7. The CDR3 spans 15 residues. Germline CDR1 and CDR2: DFQATT and SNEGSKA (reference sequence). Written as DNA, the CDR3 is TGCAGTGCTAGAGTTGGCGGGACCACCTACAATGAGCAGTACTTC. Its protein is CSARVGGTTYNEQYF.

This clonotype was observed a handful of times. The gene calls are TRBV20-1 and TRBJ1-5, with D unclear. The V end lost 5 bases, the J end lost 3 bases, and 17 bases lay between the germline ends. The CDR3 consists of 15 residues. Looked up from germline, CDR1 is DFQATT and CDR2 is SNEGSKA (reference sequence). Here the CDR3 DNA reads TGCAGTGCTGAGTGGGGAGGCAATTACAATCAGCCCCAGCATTTT. Protein: CSAEWGGNYNQPQHF.

The chain carries TRBV6-2 or TRBV6-3 and TRBJ2-1; no reliable D call. Germline assignment: CDR1 MNHEY and CDR2 SVGEGT. The CDR3 has 12 residues. V lost 6 bases and J lost 8, with 11 bases in between. CDR3: CASRPGRDEQFF. CDR3 bases: TGTGCCAGCAGACCAGGACGGGATGAGCAGTTCTTC.

The genes are TRBV6-1 and TRBJ2-6, with D hard to call. The CDR3 consists of 14 residues. Germline CDR1 MNHNS, CDR2 SASEGT. V was cut by 10 bases and J by 0 bases, with 10 bases left in between. CDR3 bases: TGTGCCACCTCAGTGGGCTCTGGGGCCAACGTCCTGACTTTC. The encoded protein is CATSVGSGANVLTF.

The V call is TRBV11-2, the J call TRBJ2-1; TRBD2 aligns across 7 bases. The CDR3 length is 15 residues. CDR1 and CDR2 from the germline V gene are SGHAT and FQNNGV. V lost 5 bases, J lost 8 bases, and 12 bases stayed unmatched. The CDR3 here is CASSPGGGRVDEQFF. Here the CDR3 DNA reads TGTGCCAGCAGCCCCGGGGGTGGGAGGGTAGATGAGCAGTTCTTC.

This clonotype was detected a few times. The chain links TRBV20-1 to TRBJ1-2; the D gene is possibly TRBD1 (6 bases). The length of the CDR3 is 13 residues. Trimming pared 5 bases from V and 7 bases from J, leaving 17 bases between. The germline CDR1 and CDR2 sequences are DFQATT and SNEGSKA (reference sequence). The CDR3 protein is CSAEPKGVVGYTF. DNA for the CDR3: TGCAGTGCTGAACCCAAGGGGGTCGTTGGCTACACCTTC.

The chain has TRBV9 and TRBJ1-1; TRBD1 is a possible D gene (5 bases). The CDR3 sequence is 16 residues long. The germline gives CDR1 SGDLS, CDR2 YYNGEE. The V end was cut by 3 bases, the J end by 5 bases, with 20 bases between. Here the CDR3 DNA reads TGTGCCAGCAGCGACAGCCTTGGAGGTGAGGGGACTGAAGCTTTCTTT. Its protein product is CASSDSLGGEGTEAFF.

The sample holds a few counts of this clonotype. The chain has TRBV4-1 and TRBJ2-1; tentatively, D is TRBD1 (5 bases). CDR3 size: 17 residues. Trimming took off 0 bases at V and 5 bases at J, with 17 bases between the two ends. Germline CDR1 and CDR2: MGHRA and YSYEKL. CDR3 sequence: CASSQDLAGAQDNEQFF. CDR3 nucleotide sequence: TGCGCCAGCAGCCAAGATCTTGCTGGGGCGCAGGACAATGAGCAGTTCTTC.

This rearrangement joins TRBV15 to TRBJ2-7, with TRBD2 matching over 8 bases. CDR3 length: 16 residues. With 0 bases clipped from V and 7 bases from J, the junction kept 11 bases outside the gene matches. CDR1 and CDR2 (germline): LNHNV, YYDKDF (reference sequence). The CDR3 region is CATSREKSGSKNEQYF. As DNA, the CDR3 is TGTGCCACCAGCAGAGAAAAGAGCGGGAGTAAGAATGAGCAGTACTTC.

This clonotype was detected ten times or more. This sequence joins TRBV29-1 and TRBJ2-7; the match to TRBD2 covers 9 bases. CDR1 and CDR2 (germline): SQVTM, ANQGSEA. Losses at the gene ends were 7 bases for V and 0 bases for J; bases not matched to a gene: 4. The CDR3 runs 13 residues. The CDR3 here is CSARAGGSYEQYF. The CDR3 region has the DNA TGCAGCGCCCGAGCGGGAGGCTCCTACGAGCAGTACTTC.

The rearrangement joins TRBV5-8 to TRBJ2-3; 8 bases line up with TRBD1. CDR1 SGHTS and CDR2 YDEGEE come from the germline V gene. The CDR3 runs to 16 residues. The ends lost 5 bases at V and 4 bases at J; junction bases unmatched: 12. The CDR3 DNA reads TGTGCCAGCAGACGCGGACAGGGTATTTTAGCAGATACGCAGTATTTT. This gives the protein CASRRGQGILADTQYF.

The chain uses TRBV25-1 and TRBJ2-7, with TRBD1 matching 10 bases. CDR3 size: 16 residues. J lost 6 bases, V lost 1 base, and 9 bases had no gene match. Germline values: CDR1 MGHDK, CDR2 SYGVNS. Here the CDR3 reads CASSEFRGTGVSEQYF. CDR3 nucleotides: TGTGCCAGCAGTGAATTTCGAGGGACAGGGGTCTCCGAGCAGTACTTC.

This chain uses TRBV14 with TRBJ2-2; 10 bases fit TRBD2. This CDR3 region has 15 residues. Germline CDR1 is SGHDN and CDR2 is FVKESK. Trimming took 5 bases from V and 6 from J; bases not matched to a gene: 6. The CDR3 sequence: CASSVSGRKAGELFF. In nucleotides, the CDR3 is TGTGCCAGCAGCGTTAGCGGGAGGAAGGCCGGGGAGCTGTTTTTT.

This chain uses TRBV6-6 with TRBJ2-5; 10 nucleotides line up with TRBD1. The CDR3 loop spans 15 amino acids. Germline V CDR1 and CDR2: MNHNY, SVGAGI (reference sequence). J was trimmed by 3 bases and V by 8 bases; bases with no gene match: 9. The CDR3 reads CASGIFGTGEETQYF. CDR3 nucleotides: TGTGCCAGCGGGATTTTCGGGACAGGGGAAGAGACCCAGTACTTC.

The chain uses TRBV5-1 and TRBJ2-5; D gene uncertain. The DNA end lines up better with TRBJ2-7; the J call may be wrong. Germline V gene lookup returns CDR1 SGHRS and CDR2 YFSETQ. CDR3 length: 13 residues. The CDR3 spells CASSLSGEYEQYF. The CDR3 DNA is TGCGCCAGCAGCTTGTCCGGTGAATACGAGCAGTACTTC.

The rearrangement uses TRBV2 and TRBJ2-3; 8 bases fit TRBD1. Trimming at V came to 1 base and at J to 14 bases, leaving 11 bases not matched to a gene. The germline V gene encodes CDR1 SNHLY and CDR2 FYNNEI. There are 14 residues in the CDR3. CDR3 region: CASSEVQGARYAYF. CDR3 nucleotide sequence: TGTGCCAGCAGTGAAGTTCAGGGGGCAAGATACGCGTATTTT.

The gene calls are TRBV20-1 and TRBJ2-1; 12 positions match TRBD2. With V trimmed by 1 base and J by 0 bases, 1 base remained unmatched. Germline V gene sequence: CDR1 DFQATT, CDR2 SNEGSKA (reference sequence). CDR3 length: 16 residues. The CDR3 protein is CSARGTSGTSYNEQFF. CDR3 coding DNA: TGCAGTGCTAGAGGGACTAGCGGGACCTCCTACAATGAGCAGTTCTTC.

This clonotype was seen a handful of times. In DNA form, the CDR3 reads TGCAGTGCTAGAAGCGGTGTCGGGAACTACGAGCAGTACTTC. This translates into CSARSGVGNYEQYF. The gene calls are TRBV20-1 and TRBJ2-7; TRBD2 is a possible D gene (5 bases). Germline V gives CDR1 DFQATT, CDR2 SNEGSKA (reference sequence). The CDR3 runs 14 residues. V lost 2 bases, J lost 3 bases, and 14 bases lay in between.

The V call is TRBV5-1, the J call TRBJ2-3; D not certain. The CDR3 contains 15 residues. Trimming took 0 bases from V and 0 from J, leaving 8 bases between them. Germline V CDR1 and CDR2: SGHRS, YFSETQ. The CDR3 sequence is CASSLVWGSTDTQYF. In DNA, the CDR3 is TGCGCCAGCAGCTTGGTGTGGGGTAGCACAGATACGCAGTATTTT. The entire variable domain, with the rest obtained from reference TRBV5-1 and TRBJ2-3, is as follows: KAGVTQTPRYLIKTRGQQVTLSCSPISGHRSVSWYQQTPGQGLQFLFEYFSETQRNKGNFPGRFSGRQFSNSRSEMNVSTLELGDSALYLCASSLVWGSTDTQYFGPGTRLTVL.